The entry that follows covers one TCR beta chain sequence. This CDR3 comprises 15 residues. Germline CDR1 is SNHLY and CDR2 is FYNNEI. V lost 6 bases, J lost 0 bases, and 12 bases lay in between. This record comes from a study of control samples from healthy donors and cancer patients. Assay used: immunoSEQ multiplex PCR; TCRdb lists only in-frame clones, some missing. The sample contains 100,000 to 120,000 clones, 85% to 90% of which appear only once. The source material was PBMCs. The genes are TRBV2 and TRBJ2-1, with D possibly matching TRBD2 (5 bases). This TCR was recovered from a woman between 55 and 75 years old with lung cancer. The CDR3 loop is CASRNSESSYNEQFF. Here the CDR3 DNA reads TGTGCCAGCAGGAATAGCGAGAGCTCCTACAATGAGCAGTTCTTC.